This T cell receptor beta chain was sequenced in a study of cytomegalovirus exposure and HLA in healthy donors. Across the whole study: In a later analysis, it was reported that the roughly 120 validation repertoires had been produced on the same platform as the 700 or so repertoires belonging to the first cohort.

Findings of the study overall: The investigators catalogued 150 or so TCR beta chains as cytomegalovirus-associated.

The CDR3 sequence is 14 residues long. V was cut by 5 bases and J by 0 bases, with 11 bases left in between. Per germline, CDR1 SGHDT and CDR2 YYEEEE. This clone occurred once. Its specificity is unknown. Produced via immunoSEQ multiplex PCR; TCRdb's table is partial and in-frame only. This sample yields 150,000 to 200,000 clones, of which approximately 84% are seen a single time; approximately 7% belongs to the top ten. The sequenced material came from PBMCs. This sequence originates from a man aged 18 to 30 in good health and CMV-seropositive. The chain uses TRBV5-6 and TRBJ2-5; D is perhaps TRBD1 (6 bases). CDR3 nucleotide sequence: TGTGCCAGCAGGCCTACAGGGTACCAAGAGACCCAGTACTTC. It encodes CASRPTGYQETQYF.